The sequence of this TCR beta chain was determined in a study of T cells in Graves' hyperthyroidism and ophthalmopathy (dated by TCRdb to between 2019 and 2020). Looking at the study overall: Peripheral blood samples were taken at initial diagnosis, before any treatment was given. TCR V-J signatures able to tell the groups apart were searched for in a discovery cohort of 90 to 100 patients, of whom under 45 had Graves' ophthalmopathy and roughly 58 had stable Graves' hyperthyroidism. Prospective prediction of ophthalmopathy was tested in an independent validation cohort of 18 hyperthyroidism patients and 17 patients who later progressed to ophthalmopathy. The 85 to 100 discovery patients were divided at random into training and test sets in a 7:3 ratio. In addition, the study compared T-cell repertoires in thyroid tissue and in blood from 6 or 7 Graves' hyperthyroidism patients. After blood sampling, hyperthyroidism patients were treated with methimazole at a starting dose of 30 mg daily, and ophthalmopathy patients were treated with high-dose intravenous methylprednisolone. The paper describes TCR Vbeta CDR3 sequencing of around 130 peripheral blood samples, made up of about 40 ophthalmopathy patients, around 73 hyperthyroidism patients and 17 progressor patients.

This clonotype appeared many times. The antigen it binds to is not known. No per-base quality is available; no much larger clone lies one base away. The hyperthyroidism patients were between 18 and 65 years old and newly diagnosed, with a disease duration of less than 2 months. The study excluded patients with uncontrolled infections, other autoimmune diseases, pregnancy or lactation. Diagnoses were established on the basis of clinical symptoms, serum thyroxine and TRAb, thyroid ultrasound, and orbital computed tomography. Blood from progressor patients was collected at the time of first diagnosis with hyperthyroidism, before any ophthalmopathy symptoms had appeared. PBMCs were isolated from around 10 ml of fresh peripheral blood by Ficoll-Paque density gradient centrifugation. Progressor patients were first diagnosed with Graves' hyperthyroidism and then developed ophthalmopathy during follow-up. Trizol reagent was used to extract total RNA, and RNA quality was then checked on an Agilent 2100 Bioanalyzer.

Amplification of TCR beta CDR3 regions was carried out from RNA transcripts. The TCR CDR3 was subjected to a first round of RT-PCR using the HTBI primer set and the Qiagen OneStep RT-PCR kit. A second multiplex PCR round built the libraries, followed by size selection and purification. Paired-end sequencing of the libraries was performed with 100 bp reads on an Illumina HiSeq2000. The study's own analysis went as follows. Raw data were processed with SOAPnuke, discarding reads with adapters, uncalled bases, mean Phred below 15, or no exact constant-primer or identifier match. COPE v1.2.5 was used to merge high-quality paired reads, and clonotypes were defined as unique nucleotide sequences. MiTCR v1.1 was used to align the clonotypes against IMGT TRBV, TRBD and TRBJ reference segments. The analysis was restricted to V-J combinations with a frequency above 0.0001, which together covered roughly 99% of the repertoires. The TCS score was defined as F50 (clonal expansion) divided by E x V (chaos), with BLOSUM62-based TCRdist calculated between CDR3 peptides within each V-J. Welch's t-statistics and random forest reduced fewer than 550 V-J features to some 14, which were used in a naive Bayes classifier (R e1071). The public reads were quality trimmed at Q25 with fastp and then assembled into clones with MiXCR by TCRdb, keeping productive beta chains. Under each unique CDR3 protein, matching rows form one entry showing the most common genes and DNA. The V and J calls reflect TCRdb's pipeline rather than the authors' work. This sample comprises 280,000 or so distinct CDR3 sequences, 15% of them detected only once. The ten largest clonotypes hold over 25% of the sample.

For CDR1 and CDR2, the germline V gene (reference sequence) lists SEHNR and FQNEAQ. The CDR3 measures 12 amino acids from cysteine to phenylalanine. Left in the record is the CDR3 DNA by itself, 36 bases read in frame from the first base. V and J lose 2 bases and 9 bases, and a span of 8 bases separates them. The study at large found these results: Ophthalmopathy was separated from stable hyperthyroidism by a 13 V-J signature model, with about 88% sensitivity and about 81% specificity obtained in cross-validation and 80%/75% obtained in testing. In validation, progression to ophthalmopathy was predicted by the model with 70% to 71% sensitivity and 72.22% specificity, a median of 6.5 months before onset. No statistical method was used to fix the sample size in advance, and group allocation was not hidden from the investigators. Most expanded thyroid clonotypes (frequency above 0.001) were also detected in blood, a finding suggesting that blood repertoires may reflect thyroid immune responses.

The sequence joins TRBV7-9 to TRBJ2-1; a confident D gene designation cannot be given. The receptor comes from a woman aged 50 to 60 with Graves' hyperthyroidism that later progressed to Graves' ophthalmopathy. Specimen: blood. The nucleotides are TGTGCCAGCAGCTTAACGGGTGGTGAGCAGTTCTTC. It translates to CASSLTGGEQFF.